This T cell receptor beta chain was sequenced during a study of early T cells in non-severe SARS-CoV-2 infection (dated by TCRdb to 2020 to 2023). Background for the entire study: Bulk RNA from unsorted whole blood was used for TCR sequencing, so alpha and beta chains could not be paired. General findings and caveats noted by the study authors: VDJdb matching was skewed toward anti-spike CD8 responses and likely underestimated virus-specific expansions, missing private and CD4 specificities.

Libraries came from 5' RACE. Sequencing was carried out with a NextSeq 500. To correct for sequencing error and PCR bias, the TCR library protocol tagged individual cDNA molecules with unique molecular identifiers. TCR alpha and beta chains were both sequenced, and the abundances of alpha and beta sequences in each sample were closely correlated with each other. The study's own analysis went as follows. Decombinator V4 was used to annotate the V gene, J gene and CDR3 of the TCR sequences. TCRs were defined as expanded if a significant change between any two time points was detected under a Poisson model with p below 0.0001. TCR abundances were normalised to the total number of TCRs sequenced in each sample and reported as counts per million. TRAV1-2 paired with TRAJ12, TRAJ20 or TRAJ33 defined MAIT TCRs, while TRAV10 paired with TRAJ18 defined iNKT TCRs. VDJdb, accessed 1 November 2021, was searched for CMV, EBV and SARS-CoV-2 annotated TCRs, excluding TCRs annotated for multiple antigens. TCRdb handled the public reads itself, with Q25 trimming in fastp and clone calling in MiXCR, and kept productive beta chains. CDR3 protein sequences are deduplicated, and each keeps its most common genes and DNA. TCRdb's processing, not the authors', yielded these V and J calls. The sample includes about 42,000 distinct CDR3 sequences, with about 6% observed a single time. Together, the top ten hold more than 7.5% of the sample.

This clonotype was seen repeatedly, ten times or more. This clone's antigen is unknown. Base qualities were left out, and no much larger clone turns up one base away. This was a case-control study nested in a cohort of healthcare workers in London, UK, who had nasopharyngeal swab PCR tests and blood samples taken every week. Between 23 and 31 March 2020, the week of the UK lockdown, healthcare workers were enrolled and then followed up weekly for as long as 16 weeks. CDR1 and CDR2 are read off the germline V gene (reference sequence) as DFQATT and SNEGSKA. The CDR3 covers 12 residues, taking in both the cysteine and the phenylalanine. The only DNA kept is the CDR3, 36 bases in frame from the first base. Compared with germline, V lacks 3 bases and J lacks 8 bases; bases without a gene match: 6.

The sequence was obtained from an adult who was a healthcare worker with PCR-confirmed SARS-CoV-2 infection or an uninfected control (not recorded which). The sample was whole blood, taken at baseline. Recombination joined TRBV20-1 with TRBJ1-1, and TRBD1 matches 7 of the central bases. The CDR3 protein is CSASETGEEAFF. The nucleotides are TGCAGTGCTAGCGAAACAGGGGAGGAAGCTTTCTTT.